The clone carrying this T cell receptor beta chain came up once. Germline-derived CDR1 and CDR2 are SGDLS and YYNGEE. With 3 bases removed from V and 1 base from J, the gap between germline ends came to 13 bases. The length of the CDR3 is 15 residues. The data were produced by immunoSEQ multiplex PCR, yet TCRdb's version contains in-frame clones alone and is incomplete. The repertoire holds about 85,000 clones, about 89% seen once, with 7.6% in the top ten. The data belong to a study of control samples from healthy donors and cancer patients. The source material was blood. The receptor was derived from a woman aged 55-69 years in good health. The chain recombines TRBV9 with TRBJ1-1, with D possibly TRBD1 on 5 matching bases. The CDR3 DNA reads TGTGCCAGCAGCGCATGGGACGGGGGGAACACTGAAGCTTTCTTT. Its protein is CASSAWDGGNTEAFF.